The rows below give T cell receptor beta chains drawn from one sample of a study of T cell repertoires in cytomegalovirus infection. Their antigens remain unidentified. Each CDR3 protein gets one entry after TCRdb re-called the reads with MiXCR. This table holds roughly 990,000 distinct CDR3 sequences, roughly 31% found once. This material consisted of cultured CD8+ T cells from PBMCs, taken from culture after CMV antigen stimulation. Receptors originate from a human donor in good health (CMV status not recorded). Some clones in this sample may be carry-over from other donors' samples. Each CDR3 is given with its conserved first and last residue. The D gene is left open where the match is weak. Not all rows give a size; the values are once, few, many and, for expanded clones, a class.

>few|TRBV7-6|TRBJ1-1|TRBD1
CASSPTVGQGAIEAFF
TGTGCCAGCAGCCCAACCGTTGGGCAGGGGGCGATTGAAGCTTTCTTT
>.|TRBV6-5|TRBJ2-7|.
CATTGSWSYEQYF
TGTGCCACCACAGGGAGTTGGTCCTACGAGCAGTACTTC
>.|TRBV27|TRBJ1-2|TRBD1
CASALVGTDYGYTF
TGTGCCAGCGCGCTTGTCGGGACAGACTATGGCTACACCTTC
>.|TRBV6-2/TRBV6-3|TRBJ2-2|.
CASSYDRATNTGELFF
TGTGCCAGCAGTTACGACCGGGCTACGAACACCGGGGAGCTGTTTTTT
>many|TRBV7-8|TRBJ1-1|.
CASSLAGGGIEAFF
TGTGCCAGCAGCTTAGCGGGGGGAGGGATTGAAGCTTTCTTT
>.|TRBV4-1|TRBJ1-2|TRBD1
CASSQGSGGTGLYGYTF
TGCGCCAGCAGCCAAGGAAGTGGCGGGACAGGGTTATATGGCTACACCTTC
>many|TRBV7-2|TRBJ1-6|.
CASSLGERYNSPLHF
TGTGCCAGCAGCTTGGGGGAGCGGTACAATTCACCCCTCCACTTT
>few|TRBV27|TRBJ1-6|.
CASSRGGPSPLHF
TGTGCCAGCAGCCGCGGGGGGCCGTCACCCCTCCACTTT
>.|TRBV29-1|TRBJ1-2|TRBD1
CSVDPWDTGQGGGYTF
TGCAGCGTTGACCCATGGGACACAGGACAGGGGGGTGGCTACACCTTC
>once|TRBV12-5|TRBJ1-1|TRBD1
CASGQTGVAEAFF
TGTGCTAGTGGACAAACAGGGGTGGCTGAAGCTTTCTTT
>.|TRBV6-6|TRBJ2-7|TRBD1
CASSVGTLGTGYFYEQYF
TGTGCCAGCAGTGTGGGGACTCTAGGGACAGGCTACTTCTACGAGCAGTACTTC
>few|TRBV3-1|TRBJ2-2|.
CASSQVAGPDTGELFF
TGTGCCAGCAGCCAAGTCGCGGGTCCTGATACCGGGGAGCTGTTTTTT
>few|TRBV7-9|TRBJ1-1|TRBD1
CASRPRTGVGPTEAFF
TGTGCCAGCAGACCCCGGACAGGGGTCGGGCCCACTGAAGCTTTCTTT
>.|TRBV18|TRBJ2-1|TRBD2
CASSPPSSGANNEQFF
TGTGCCAGCTCACCACCGTCTAGCGGGGCCAACAATGAGCAGTTCTTC
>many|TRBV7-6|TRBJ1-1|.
CASSPAGGRTEAFF
TGTGCCAGCAGTCCAGCCGGGGGTAGAACTGAAGCTTTCTTT
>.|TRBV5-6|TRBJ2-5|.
CASSFHPSGETQYF
TGTGCCAGCAGCTTTCATCCGAGCGGAGAGACCCAGTACTTC
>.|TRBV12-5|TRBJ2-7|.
CASGSGDRYGNEQYF
TGTGCTAGTGGATCAGGGGATCGATATGGGAACGAGCAGTACTTC
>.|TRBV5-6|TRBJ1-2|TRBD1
CASTKEAGGQYGYTF
TGTGCCAGCACAAAGGAGGCAGGGGGACAATATGGCTACACCTTC
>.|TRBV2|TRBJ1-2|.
CASSATGPYGYTF
TGTGCCAGCAGTGCAACAGGGCCCTATGGCTACACCTTC
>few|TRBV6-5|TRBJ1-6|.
CASGLSSYNSPLHF
TGTGCCAGCGGACTCAGCTCCTATAATTCACCCCTCCACTTT
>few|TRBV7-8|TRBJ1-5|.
CASSLQMRFRGNQPQHF
TGTGCCAGCAGCCTCCAAATGCGGTTCAGGGGCAATCAGCCCCAGCATTTT
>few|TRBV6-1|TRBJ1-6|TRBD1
CASPGPGTGPNNSPLHF
TGTGCCAGCCCGGGCCCCGGGACAGGTCCTAATAATTCACCCCTCCACTTT
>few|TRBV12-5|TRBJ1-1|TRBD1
CASGFYTDRGGDTEAFF
TGTGCTAGTGGTTTTTATACGGACAGGGGAGGGGACACTGAAGCTTTCTTT
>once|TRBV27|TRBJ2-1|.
CASSLSLRRDEQFF
TGTGCCAGCAGTTTATCCCTAAGGAGGGATGAGCAGTTCTTC
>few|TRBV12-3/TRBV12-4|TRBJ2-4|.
CASSFETTVLAKNIQYF
TGTGCCAGCAGTTTCGAAACGACAGTCCTAGCCAAAAACATTCAGTACTTC
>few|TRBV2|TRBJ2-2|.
CASAVVLNTGELFF
TGTGCCTCAGCGGTAGTCCTGAACACCGGGGAGCTGTTTTTT
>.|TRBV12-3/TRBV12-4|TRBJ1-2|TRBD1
CASSGTGKGYTF
TGTGCCAGCAGTGGGACAGGGAAGGGCTACACCTTC
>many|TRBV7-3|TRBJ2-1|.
CASSLGGNSYNEQFF
TGTGCCAGCAGCTTGGGGGGAAACTCCTACAATGAGCAGTTCTTC
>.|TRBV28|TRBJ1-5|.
CASSLEGRGQPQHF
TGTGCCAGCAGTTTAGAAGGGAGGGGTCAGCCCCAGCATTTT
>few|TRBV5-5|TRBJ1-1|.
CASSLVLTNWPEAFF
TGTGCCAGCAGCTTGGTTCTCACTAACTGGCCTGAAGCTTTCTTT
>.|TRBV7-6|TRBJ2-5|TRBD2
CASSPRSGGAETQYF
TGTGCCAGCAGCCCTAGGAGCGGGGGGGCGGAGACCCAGTACTTC
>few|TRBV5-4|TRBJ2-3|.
CASNPRIQGSTDTQYF
TGTGCCAGCAACCCCCGGATACAGGGATCGACAGATACGCAGTATTTT
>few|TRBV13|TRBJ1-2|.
CASSPGTGTSNYGYTF
TGTGCCAGCAGCCCGGGAACCGGGACCTCAAACTATGGCTACACCTTC
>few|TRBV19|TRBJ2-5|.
CASAEGGNQETQYF
TGTGCCAGCGCCGAAGGAGGAAACCAAGAGACCCAGTACTTC
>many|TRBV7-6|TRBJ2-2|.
CASTLRRHKLDTGELFF
TGTGCCAGCACCCTACGTCGACATAAGTTAGACACCGGGGAGCTGTTTTTT
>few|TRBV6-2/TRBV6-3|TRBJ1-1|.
CASSRTPLGAEAFF
TGTGCCAGCAGCCGCACACCCTTGGGGGCTGAAGCTTTCTTT
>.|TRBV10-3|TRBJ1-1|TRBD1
CAISEGQGTNTEAFF
TGTGCCATCAGTGAGGGACAGGGAACGAACACTGAAGCTTTCTTT
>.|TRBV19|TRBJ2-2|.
CASSSVAGTGYTGELFF
TGTGCCAGTAGCTCGGTAGCGGGGACAGGATACACCGGGGAGCTGTTTTTT
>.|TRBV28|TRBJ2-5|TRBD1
CASSFPRDRANQETQYF
TGTGCCAGCAGTTTCCCCCGGGACAGGGCCAACCAAGAGACCCAGTACTTC
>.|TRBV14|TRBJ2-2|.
CASSPHRQDRHTGELFF
TGTGCCAGCAGCCCTCACCGACAGGATCGGCACACCGGGGAGCTGTTTTTT
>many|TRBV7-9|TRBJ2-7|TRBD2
CASSLAASGTYEQYF
TGTGCCAGCAGCTTAGCGGCTAGCGGGACCTACGAGCAGTACTTC
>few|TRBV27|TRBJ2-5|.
CARIPGETQYF
TGTGCCAGAATTCCAGGCGAGACCCAGTACTTC
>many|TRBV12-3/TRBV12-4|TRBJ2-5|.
CASSPLGGQETQYF
TGTGCCAGCAGTCCTCTAGGGGGCCAAGAGACCCAGTACTTC
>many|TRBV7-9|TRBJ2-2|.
CASTISRANTGELFF
TGTGCCAGCACCATTAGCAGAGCGAACACCGGGGAGCTGTTTTTT
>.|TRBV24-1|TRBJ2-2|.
CATSDWDVTGELFF
TGTGCCACCAGTGACTGGGACGTCACCGGGGAGCTGTTTTTT
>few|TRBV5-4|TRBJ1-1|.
CASSDIGYSNTEAFF
TGTGCCAGCAGTGACATAGGCTATTCGAACACTGAAGCTTTCTTT
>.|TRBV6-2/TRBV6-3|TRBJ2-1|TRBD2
CASSSRLAEGHTISYNEQFF
TGTGCCAGCAGTTCCCGACTAGCGGAAGGTCACACCATCTCCTACAATGAGCAGTTCTTC
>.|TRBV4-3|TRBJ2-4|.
CASSQDFTVAKNIQYF
TGCGCCAGCAGCCAAGATTTTACAGTAGCCAAAAACATTCAGTACTTC
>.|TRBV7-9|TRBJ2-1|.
CASSQGAGRNEQFF
TGTGCCAGCAGCCAAGGGGCAGGCCGCAATGAGCAGTTCTTC
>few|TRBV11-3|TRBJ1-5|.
CASSLRWGRREYQPQHF
TGTGCCAGCAGCTTGCGTTGGGGCAGGCGGGAATATCAGCCCCAGCATTTT
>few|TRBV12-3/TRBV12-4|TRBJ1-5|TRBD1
CASSLDRQPQHF
TGTGCCAGCAGTTTGGACAGGCAGCCCCAGCATTTT
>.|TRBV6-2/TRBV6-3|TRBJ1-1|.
CASSPWGSYTEAFF
TGTGCCAGCAGCCCTTGGGGGTCCTACACTGAAGCTTTCTTT
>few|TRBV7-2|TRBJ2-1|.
CASSFSSVDEQFF
TGTGCCAGCAGCTTTTCTAGCGTCGATGAGCAGTTCTTC
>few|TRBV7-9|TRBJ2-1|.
CASIGVREQFF
TGTGCCAGCATCGGGGTGCGAGAGCAGTTCTTC
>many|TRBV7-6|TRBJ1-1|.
CASSQGDMNTEAFF
TGTGCCAGCAGCCAAGGGGACATGAACACTGAAGCTTTCTTT
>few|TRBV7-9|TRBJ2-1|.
CASSFPQRGRNEQFF
TGTGCCAGCAGCTTTCCGCAAAGGGGGAGAAATGAGCAGTTCTTC
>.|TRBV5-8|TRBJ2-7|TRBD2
CANSQTSGGVNEQYF
TGTGCCAACAGTCAGACTAGCGGGGGGGTCAACGAGCAGTACTTC